Included here is one T cell receptor beta chain sequence, with context. The antigen remains undetermined. TCRdb used MiXCR to reprocess the RT-PCR reads, holding one entry per CDR3 protein. The sample holds over 800,000 distinct CDR3 sequences, around 20% seen once. This sample was taken from a study of response to subunit inactivated influenza vaccine. The study, taken as a whole, reports: The authors offered the suggestion that each seasonal influenza vaccination recruits few new T cells.

Between the trimmed V and J ends, which lost 3 bases and 4 bases, there was a span of 15 bases. This CDR3 contains 15 residues. Germline CDR1 DFQATT, CDR2 SNEGSKA (reference sequence). Sample: PBMCs from blood, taken 5 days after vaccination. This TCR derives from a man aged 50 or older who received an inactivated influenza vaccine. The chain combines TRBV20-1 with TRBJ2-2; D may be TRBD1 or TRBD2 (6 bases each). The CDR3 sequence is CSASAWGAGTGELFF. CDR3 coding DNA: TGCAGTGCTAGTGCCTGGGGGGCCGGCACCGGGGAGCTGTTTTTT.